This TCR beta chain was identified in a study of T cells in localized non-small cell lung cancer. Trimming cost V 5 bases and J 8 bases, with 15 bases left between them. The CDR3 has 13 residues. Germline V CDR1 and CDR2: PRHDT, FYEKMQ (reference sequence). This clone has a handful of counts. Repertoires were generated with immunoSEQ multiplex PCR, while TCRdb's copy carries only in-frame clones and drops some. The table records roughly 25,000 clones, around 85% of them present only once. This sequence was found in a female donor of 60 years or more with stage II squamous cell lung carcinoma. The rearrangement uses TRBV13 and TRBJ1-2; D is uncertain. The sequenced sample was peripheral blood, obtained before any cancer treatment. Written as DNA, the CDR3 is TGTGCCAGCAGCACGACGGAGGGCGGAGGCTACACCTTC. Residues: CASSTTEGGGYTF.